One and the same sample provided the 32 T cell receptor beta chains below, sequenced in a study of glioma-infiltrating T cells. Amplification of TCR alpha and beta CDR3 regions from RNA used iRepertoire nested multiplex PCR. TCRdb redid the calling of the multiplex PCR reads with MiXCR, one entry per CDR3 protein. The table includes about 180,000 distinct CDR3 sequences, around 40% detected once. The sample taken for sequencing was glioma tissue, nonneoplastic brain tissue, or PBMCs (not recorded which). These receptors were collected from a human donor with low-grade glioma or glioblastoma, undergoing nonglioma brain surgery, or in good health (not recorded which).

The chain combines TRBV25-1 with TRBJ1-5; D is possibly TRBD1 (5 bases). Germline lookup yields CDR1 MGHDK and CDR2 SYGVNS. The CDR3 extends over 12 amino acids. Trimming removed 8 bases from V and 10 bases from J, with 15 bases in between. The CDR3: CASPILRTPQHF. The CDR3 bases are TGTGCCAGCCCTATACTAAGGACACCCCAGCATTTT.

This clonotype was picked up a small number of times. This rearrangement joins TRBV4-1 to TRBJ2-5; D gene unclear. The CDR3 spans 12 residues. Trimming removed 2 bases at V and 5 bases at J, with 6 bases between. In germline, CDR1 is MGHRA, CDR2 YSYEKL. The CDR3 loop reads CASSQIGETQYF. CDR3 bases: TGCGCCAGCAGCCAAATAGGGGAGACCCAGTACTTC.

Worth noting for this clonotype: The junction differs from germline at one of its ends, possibly a read error. The chain is built from TRBV28 and TRBJ2-7; no firm D call. The CDR3 covers 12 residues. In germline, CDR1 is MDHEN, CDR2 SYDVKM. The CDR3 region is CARSLLAYEQYF. DNA for the CDR3: TGTGCCAGAAGTTTACTCGCCTACGAGCAGTACTTT.

The J gene is TRBJ2-3, the V gene TRBV7-2, with D perhaps given as TRBD1 or TRBD2 (5 bases each). The CDR3 runs to 15 residues. The germline gives CDR1 SGHTA, CDR2 FQGNSA. The V end was cut by 6 bases, the J end by 4 bases, with 17 bases between. DNA of the CDR3: TGTGCCAGCAGTTCTAACGGGTGGGACGCAGATACGCAGTATTTT. Translated, it gives CASSSNGWDADTQYF. The entire variable domain, with the rest obtained from reference TRBV7-2 and TRBJ2-3, is as follows: GAGVSQSPSNKVTEKGKDVELRCDPISGHTALYWYRQSLGQGLEFLIYFQGNSAPDKSGLPSDRFSAERTGGSVSTLTIQRTQQEDSAVYLCASSSNGWDADTQYFGPGTRLTVL.

The chain joins TRBV6-2 or TRBV6-3 to TRBJ2-3, with 8 bases lining up with TRBD2. Germline V CDR1 and CDR2: MNHEY, SVGEGT. The CDR3 length is 14 residues. The V segment lost 9 bases and the J segment 0 bases; nucleotides outside the gene matches: 5. The CDR3: CASSKRESTDTQYF. CDR3 DNA: TGTGCCAGTAGTAAGCGGGAGAGCACAGATACGCAGTATTTT.

As to this clonotype: Sequence at one end of the junction differs from germline and may be a read error. The CDR3 bases are TGTGCCATCAGTGATGTCCTCGCTGGCACAGATACGAAGTATTTT. Its translation is CAISDVLAGTDTKYF. The chain carries TRBV10-3 and TRBJ2-3; D unclear. Germline CDR1 is ENHRY and CDR2 is SYGVKD. The CDR3 covers 15 residues.

This clonotype was seen ten or more times. The chain carries TRBV7-9 and TRBJ2-7, with TRBD1 matching 8 bases. The germline V gene encodes CDR1 SEHNR and CDR2 FQNEAQ (reference sequence). V lost 5 bases and J lost 3; bases outside the gene matches: 3. There are 13 residues in the CDR3. The CDR3 sequence: CASSRTGIYEQYF. CDR3 nucleotides: TGTGCCAGCAGCCGGACAGGGATCTACGAGCAGTACTTC.

This clonotype was detected many times. This chain links TRBV6-1 with TRBJ2-2; 7 bases map to TRBD1. J was trimmed by 5 bases and V by 5 bases; bases with no gene match: 11. Germline loops: CDR1 MNHNS, CDR2 SASEGT. This CDR3 has 16 amino acids. As DNA, the CDR3 is TGTGCCAGCAGTTCCCCTTCACAGGGGCGGACCGGGGAGCTGTTTTTT. It specifies CASSSPSQGRTGELFF.

Regarding this clonotype: A read error may account for a junction end that differs from germline. The gene calls are TRBV28 and TRBJ1-1, with a possible D match to TRBD1 (5 bases). CDR1 is MDHEN, CDR2 SYDVKM, per germline. The CDR3 is 13 residues long. The CDR3 sequence: CASSPHRNTVAFF. The CDR3 DNA follows: TGTGCCAGCAGTCCCCACAGGAACACTGTAGCTTTCTTT.

This clonotype was observed a single time. With a much larger clone just one base away, this may be a read error. V gene TRBV10-3 combines with J gene TRBJ2-7; D uncertain. This CDR3 spans 14 amino acids. The germline V gene encodes CDR1 ENHRY and CDR2 SYGVKD. Trimming pared 5 bases from V and 7 bases from J, leaving 18 bases between. The CDR3 loop reads CAISYGRASLEQYF. The CDR3 nucleotides are TGTGCCATCAGTTACGGTCGGGCCAGCCTTGAGCAGTACTTC.

This clonotype was seen ten or more times. The V call is TRBV6-1, the J call TRBJ1-2; a possible D gene is TRBD1 (5 bases). The CDR3 has 14 residues. Per germline, CDR1 MNHNS and CDR2 SASEGT. The V end was cut by 1 base, the J end by 2 bases, with 8 bases between. CDR3 sequence reads: CASSEGQRNYGYTF. The CDR3, as DNA: TGTGCCAGCAGTGAAGGACAGCGAAACTATGGCTACACCTTC.

There are many counts of this clonotype. The chain couples TRBV28 to TRBJ2-1; D is unclear. Trimming left V 2 bases short and J 12 bases short, with 20 bases between. CDR3 length equals 15 residues. CDR1 is MDHEN and CDR2 is SYDVKM in the germline V gene. CDR3 loop: CASSLPGIIFLSQFF. The CDR3 DNA follows: TGTGCCAGCAGTTTACCTGGGATTATTTTCTTGTCGCAGTTCTTC.

This chain connects TRBV11-2 to TRBJ2-7; D is perhaps TRBD1 (6 bases). CDR1 and CDR2 (germline): SGHAT, FQNNGV. The CDR3 totals 14 residues. V was clipped by 5 bases and J by 4 bases, with 15 bases between them. The CDR3, as DNA: TGTGCCAGCAGCCCCTTACAGGGTCCGTACGAGCAGTACTTC. Its translation is CASSPLQGPYEQYF.

Details on this clonotype: A much larger clone sits a single nucleotide away, making a read error possible. The chain is built from TRBV3-1 and TRBJ1-1; possible D gene TRBD1, 5 bases. CDR1 LGHDT and CDR2 YNNKEL come from the germline V gene (reference sequence). CDR3 size: 11 residues. The CDR3 DNA reads as TGTGCCAGAAGCCAGCAGGGTGGAGCTTTCTTT. Its translation: CARSQQGGAFF.

This clonotype was counted only a few times. J is TRBJ1-6 and V is TRBV14; D may be TRBD1 (6 bases). Trimming took off 3 bases at V and 9 bases at J, with 9 bases between the two ends. The CDR3 has 13 residues. The germline gives CDR1 SGHDN, CDR2 FVKESK. The CDR3, as DNA: TGTGCCAGCAGCCACAGGGGTCGTTCACCCCTCCACTTT. Translation gives CASSHRGRSPLHF. Looking up the rest from reference TRBV14 and TRBJ1-6 gives the full variable domain: EAGVTQFPSHSVIEKGQTVTLRCDPISGHDNLYWYRRVMGKEIKFLLHFVKESKQDESGMPNNRFLAERTGGTYSTLKVQPAELEDSGVYFCASSHRGRSPLHFGNGTRLTVT.

About this clonotype: The junction and the germline gene differ at one end; a read error may be behind it. V and J are TRBV19 and TRBJ1-1, with D unresolved. The CDR3 runs to 14 residues. Germline V gene sequence: CDR1 LNHDA, CDR2 SQIVND (reference sequence). For the CDR3, the DNA is TGTGCCAGAAGTATGCCCGGTCCGAACACTGAAGCTTTCTTT. Its translation: CARSMPGPNTEAFF.

A note on this clonotype: Being one base from a much bigger clone, this may be a read error. This rearrangement joins TRBV3-1 to TRBJ2-1; 11 bases fit TRBD2. With V trimmed by 1 base and J by 8 bases, 10 bases remained unmatched. Per the germline V gene, CDR1 is LGHDT and CDR2 is YNNKEL (reference sequence). The CDR3 spans 17 residues. The CDR3 loop is CASSQGIKLAGVDEQFF. In nucleotides, the CDR3 is TGTGCCAGCAGCCAAGGAATTAAACTAGCGGGAGTGGATGAGCAGTTCTTC.

This clonotype was seen at least ten times. The V and J genes are TRBV3-1 and TRBJ1-5; 7 bases are shared with TRBD1. CDR3 size: 16 residues. CDR1 LGHDT and CDR2 YNNKEL come from the germline V gene (reference sequence). V lost 0 bases and J lost 5; bases outside the gene matches: 7. CDR3 region: CASSQEGQRLDQPQHF. The CDR3 coding sequence is TGTGCCAGCAGCCAAGAGGGACAGCGGCTCGATCAGCCCCAGCATTTT. The whole variable domain, filled in from reference TRBV3-1 and TRBJ1-5, reads DTAVSQTPKYLVTQMGNDKSIKCEQNLGHDTMYWYKQDSKKFLKIMFSYNNKELIINETVPNRFSPKSPDKAHLNLHINSLELGDSAVYFCASSQEGQRLDQPQHFGDGTRLSIL.

This clonotype was seen once. The chain couples TRBV5-4 to TRBJ2-2; perhaps TRBD1 as D (5 bases). The CDR3 has 15 amino acids. Germline V gene lookup returns CDR1 SGHNT and CDR2 YYREEE (reference sequence). V was shortened by 4 bases and J by 1 base, with 11 bases between the two germline ends. Here the CDR3 reads CASSPQGQNTGELFF. For the CDR3, the DNA is TGTGCCAGCAGCCCGCAGGGCCAGAACACCGGGGAGCTGTTTTTT. Complete variable domain (other parts from reference TRBV5-4 and TRBJ2-2): ETGVTQSPTHLIKTRGQQVTLRCSSQSGHNTVSWYQQALGQGPQFIFQYYREEENGRGNFPPRFSGLQFPNYSSELNVNALELDDSALYLCASSPQGQNTGELFFGEGSRLTVL.

The table lists this clonotype with many counts. The rearrangement uses TRBV20-1 and TRBJ2-3; D is uncertain. Per germline, CDR1 DFQATT and CDR2 SNEGSKA (reference sequence). Trimming cost V 0 bases and J 0 bases, with 13 bases left between them. This CDR3 has 16 amino acids. Written as DNA, the CDR3 is TGCAGTGCTAGAGATCCGAGAGGCCTTAGCACAGATACGCAGTATTTT. It yields the protein CSARDPRGLSTDTQYF.

About this clonotype itself: Lacking the conserved final phenylalanine or tryptophan, this CDR3 likely reflects a read error. The V call is TRBV2, the J call TRBJ1-6; possibly TRBD1 for D (6 bases). The germline V gene has CDR1 SNHLY and CDR2 FYNNEI. V lost 7 bases and J 5 bases, leaving 27 bases between the germline ends. The CDR3 sequence is 19 residues long. The CDR3 protein is CASTEDRHIPYLHNSPLHL. The CDR3 region has the DNA TGTGCCAGCACCGAAGACAGGCACATACCCTATCTACATAATTCACCCCTCCACTTA.

This clonotype has a single count. Given a much more abundant clone one base away, this may be a read error. V and J are TRBV3-1 and TRBJ2-7, with no clear D. Trimming took 3 bases from V and 3 from J, leaving 15 bases between them. The CDR3 has 15 residues. Germline V gene lookup returns CDR1 LGHDT and CDR2 YNNKEL (reference sequence). The CDR3 reads CASSQHRRRSYEQYF. The CDR3 region has the DNA TGTGCCAGCAGCCAGCACCGTCGCCGGAGCTACGAGCAGTACTTC.

This clonotype has just a few counts. The rearrangement uses TRBV29-1 and TRBJ2-1; D ambiguous. V was trimmed by 4 bases and J by 3 bases, leaving 16 bases between them. Germline-derived CDR1 and CDR2 are SQVTM and ANQGSEA. This CDR3 has 15 residues. The CDR3 here is CSVVGLDLVYNEQFF. CDR3 sequence (DNA): TGCAGCGTTGTGGGGTTAGATTTGGTCTACAATGAGCAGTTCTTC.

The table lists this clonotype with a count of one. This chain uses TRBV20-1 with TRBJ2-7; TRBD2 might be the D (10 bases). CDR1 and CDR2 from the germline V gene are DFQATT and SNEGSKA (reference sequence). The CDR3 has 18 amino acids. The ends were cut back, 5 bases at V and 2 bases at J, with 28 bases in the middle. This CDR3 is CSASSAGGWTGVPYEQYF. The CDR3 DNA reads as TGCAGTGCTTCGTCAGCGGGGGGGTGGACAGGGGTGCCCTACGAGCAGTACTTC.

This clonotype was seen at least ten times. This chain links TRBV6-1 with TRBJ2-2; the match to TRBD1 covers 7 bases. V dropped 3 bases and J dropped 3; count of bases not matched to a gene: 4. Germline V CDR1 and CDR2: MNHNS, SASEGT. The CDR3 consists of 15 residues. CDR3 in DNA: TGTGCCAGCAGTGAGGGACAGACTTACACCGGGGAGCTGTTTTTT. Translation: CASSEGQTYTGELFF.

A remark on this clonotype: A read error may produce the germline difference seen at one junction end. The chain joins TRBV6-1 to TRBJ1-1, with no clear D. The CDR3 contains 15 residues. Per germline, CDR1 MNHNS and CDR2 SASEGT. CDR3 DNA sequence: TGTGCCAGAAGTGAATTGGTCAACATGAAAACTGAAGCTTTCTTT. Protein: CARSELVNMKTEAFF.

On this clonotype itself: Being one base from a much bigger clone, this may be a read error. The chain couples TRBV28 to TRBJ2-3; 11 nucleotides align to TRBD2. Germline CDR1 is MDHEN and CDR2 is SYDVKM. The CDR3 runs 17 residues. The DNA of the CDR3 is TGTGCCAGCATACCTGTGGGTAGACCACTAGCGGGAGATACGCGGTATTTT. It specifies CASIPVGRPLAGDTRYF.

On this clonotype: Just one base apart from a much larger clone, this may be a read error. The chain employs TRBV18 and TRBJ2-3; TRBD1 might be the D (5 bases). The CDR3 is 14 amino acids. Germline V CDR1 and CDR2: KGHSH, LQKENI. With 5 bases removed from V and 4 bases from J, the gap between germline ends came to 13 bases. The CDR3 region has the DNA TGTGCCAGCTCAACGATTTTGGGGCCAGATACGCAGTATTTT. Translated, it gives CASSTILGPDTQYF.

This clonotype was detected many times. The V and J genes are TRBV20-1 and TRBJ2-1; 7 bases fit TRBD2. Trimming cost V 0 bases and J 4 bases; bases outside gene matches: 6. In germline, CDR1 is DFQATT, CDR2 SNEGSKA (reference sequence). This CDR3 comprises 15 residues. DNA of the CDR3: TGCAGTGCTAGAGATCCCGGCGGGAGATACAATGAGCAGTTCTTC. Protein sequence: CSARDPGGRYNEQFF.

Ten or more counts support this clonotype. The genes are TRBV7-8 and TRBJ2-1, with D maybe TRBD1 (5 bases). V lost 5 bases and J 2 bases, leaving 13 bases between the germline ends. Per the germline V gene, CDR1 is SGHVS and CDR2 is FQNEAQ. The length of the CDR3 is 15 residues. This CDR3 is CASSAGSSAYNEQFF. The CDR3 region has the DNA TGTGCCAGCAGCGCAGGGTCTTCGGCCTACAATGAGCAGTTCTTC.

On this clonotype: This clone may be a read error of a much larger clone one base away. This sequence joins TRBV20-1 and TRBJ2-5, with D possibly being TRBD2 (6 bases). Trimming took off 5 bases at V and 5 bases at J, with 12 bases between the two ends. Germline V CDR1 and CDR2: DFQATT, SNEGSKA (reference sequence). The CDR3 totals 12 residues. The CDR3 region is CSAYRGRETQYF. CDR3 in DNA: TGCAGTGCTTATAGAGGGAGGGAGACCCAGTACTTC.

Only a few counts were recorded for this clonotype. V gene TRBV12-3 or TRBV12-4 combines with J gene TRBJ1-1; TRBD1 matches 7 bases. This CDR3 region has 14 residues. V trimming: 5 bases; J trimming: 1 base; junction bases outside the gene matches: 4. This CDR3 is CASSNTGENTEAFF. In DNA form, the CDR3 reads TGTGCCAGCAGTAATACAGGGGAGAACACTGAAGCTTTCTTT.